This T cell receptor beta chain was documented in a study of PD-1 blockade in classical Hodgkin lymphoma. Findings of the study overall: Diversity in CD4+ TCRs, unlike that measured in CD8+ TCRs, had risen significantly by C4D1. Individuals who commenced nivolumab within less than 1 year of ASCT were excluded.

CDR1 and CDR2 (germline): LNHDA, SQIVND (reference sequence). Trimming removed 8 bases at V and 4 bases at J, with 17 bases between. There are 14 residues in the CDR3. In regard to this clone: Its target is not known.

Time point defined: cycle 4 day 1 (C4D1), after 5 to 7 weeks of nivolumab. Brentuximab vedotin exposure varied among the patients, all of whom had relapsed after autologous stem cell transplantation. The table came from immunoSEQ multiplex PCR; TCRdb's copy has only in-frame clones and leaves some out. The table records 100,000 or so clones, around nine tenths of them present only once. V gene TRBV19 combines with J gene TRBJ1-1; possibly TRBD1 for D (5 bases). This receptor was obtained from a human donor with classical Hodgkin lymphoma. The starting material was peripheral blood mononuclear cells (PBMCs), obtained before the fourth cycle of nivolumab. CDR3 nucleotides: TGTGCCAGTTTGTCGGGATTTGGGGGCACTGAAGCTTTCTTT. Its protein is CASLSGFGGTEAFF.